This T cell receptor beta chain comes out of a study of post-analysis software for immune sequencing data. The CDR3 sequence is 15 residues long. The trim removed 7 bases at V and 4 bases at J, leaving 11 bases unmatched. Germline values: CDR1 MNHEY, CDR2 SVGAGI. This clonotype was counted between two and nine times. What it binds is unknown. Each TCR beta cDNA library carried unique molecular identifiers. Between about 1 and 11 million T cells gave rise to hundreds of thousands of cDNA molecules. MiXCR, applied by TCRdb to the PCR reads, yields one record per CDR3 protein. The sample carries over 300,000 distinct CDR3 sequences, approximately 33% recorded once. Study conclusions and caveats: The study found TRBV5-6, TRBV5-1 and TRBV20-1 among roughly 5 TRBV segments more frequent in patients than controls.

The TCR originated in a girl between 10 and 17 years old with multiple sclerosis. The sample taken for sequencing was blood. This chain uses TRBV6-5 with TRBJ1-2; TRBD1 matches 8 bases. This CDR3 reads CASIPSGGSTYGYTF. CDR3 DNA sequence: TGTGCCAGCATCCCGTCAGGGGGCTCTACCTATGGCTACACCTTC.